What follows are 21 T cell receptor beta chains derived from one specimen sequenced in a study of T cell responses to AZD1222 COVID-19 vaccine. The method was immunoSEQ multiplex PCR; TCRdb's version includes in-frame clones alone and lacks a portion of them. The sample records about 130,000 clones, less than 95% being singletons. The material was peripheral blood, obtained on day 0 of AZD1222 vaccination. The receptors here all came from an adult in good health.

This sequence joins TRBV7-3 and TRBJ2-1; D possibly corresponds to TRBD2 (5 bases). Looked up from germline, CDR1 is SGHTA and CDR2 is FQGTGA. This CDR3 is 16 amino acids long. Deletions cut 2 bases from V and 7 bases from J, with 18 bases between. The CDR3: CASSLSGGRPGNEQFF. For the CDR3, the DNA is TGTGCCAGCAGCTTATCTGGCGGGCGGCCTGGGAATGAGCAGTTCTTC.

V gene TRBV7-8 combines with J gene TRBJ2-7; 11 bases agree with TRBD2. Germline V CDR1 and CDR2: SGHVS, FQNEAQ. V was clipped by 3 bases and J by 3 bases; unmatched bases: 10. The CDR3 spans 17 residues. For the CDR3, the DNA is TGTGCCAGCAGCTTCCTAGCGGGGGGTCCCCCGATCTACGAGCAGTACTTC. This gives the protein CASSFLAGGPPIYEQYF.

The rearrangement links TRBV28 to TRBJ2-1, with TRBD1 as a possible D gene (6 bases). The germline gives CDR1 MDHEN, CDR2 SYDVKM. Trimming took off 10 bases at V and 3 bases at J, with 13 bases between the two ends. This CDR3 region has 13 residues. The CDR3 nucleotides read TGTGCCACTAGGACAGCTCTCTACAATGAGCAGTTCTTC. Translating it yields CATRTALYNEQFF.

The CDR3, as DNA: TGTGCCAGCAGCAAAAAGGGTAGCGGGGGGACTCAGGATACGCAGTATTTT. This translates into CASSKKGSGGTQDTQYF. This chain links TRBV21-1 with TRBJ2-3; TRBD2, the table's D call, was not compared with the DNA. TRBV21-1 is a recognized pseudogene. There are 17 residues in the CDR3.

This clone came up once. V usage is TRBV10-3 and J usage is TRBJ2-1, with 8 bases aligning to TRBD2. CDR1 ENHRY and CDR2 SYGVKD come from the germline V gene. The CDR3 is 14 residues long. The ends lost 4 bases at V and 12 bases at J; junction bases unmatched: 11. In nucleotides, the CDR3 is TGTGCCATCAGTGCGGGGGGGCCACGCGTAGGGCAGTTCTTC. It translates to CAISAGGPRVGQFF.

CDR3 nucleotide sequence: TGTGCCAGTACCGAGGCCGGGCAGGGGGCAGGCTATGAGCAGTTCTTC. Amino acid sequence: CASTEAGQGAGYEQFF. The V call is TRBV19, the J call TRBJ2-1, with 8 bases fitting TRBD1. J lost 8 bases, V lost 7 bases, and 16 bases had no gene match. The CDR3 covers 16 residues. The germline gives CDR1 LNHDA, CDR2 SQIVND (reference sequence).

V usage is TRBV25-1 and J usage is TRBJ1-2; D ambiguous. The CDR3 is 11 residues long. The germline CDR1 and CDR2 sequences are MGHDK and SYGVNS. V lost 7 bases and J 4 bases, leaving 7 bases between the germline ends. The CDR3 loop reads CASTGIYGYTF. CDR3 in DNA: TGTGCCAGCACGGGAATCTATGGCTACACCTTC.

With respect to this clone: The identical CDR3 is also encoded by other nucleotide sequences in the sample. This chain joins TRBV11-2 and TRBJ1-4; D not resolved. The germline V gene encodes CDR1 SGHAT and CDR2 FQNNGV. Trimming took off 1 base at V and 8 bases at J, with 5 bases between the two ends. The CDR3 spans 12 residues. The DNA of the CDR3 is TGTGCCAGCAGCTTAGTCGGCGAAAAACTGTTTTTT. It yields the protein CASSLVGEKLFF.

This clone was counted a single time. This chain links TRBV11-2 with TRBJ2-3; D perhaps matches TRBD1 (6 bases). V dropped 0 bases and J dropped 2 bases, with 9 bases sitting between them. This CDR3 has 15 amino acids. Germline lookup yields CDR1 SGHAT and CDR2 FQNNGV. The CDR3 DNA reads TGTGCCAGCAGCTTAGAGGCAGGGGACACAGATACGCAGTATTTT. Encoded protein: CASSLEAGDTDTQYF.

The gene calls are TRBV18 and TRBJ1-3; weak D call: TRBD1 (5 bases). The germline V gene has CDR1 KGHSH and CDR2 LQKENI. Trimming pared 6 bases from V and 4 bases from J, leaving 22 bases between. CDR3 size: 17 residues. CDR3 bases: TGTGCCAGCTCCGGCCGGGTAACGGGGGTAGCCGGAAACACCATATATTTT. Protein sequence: CASSGRVTGVAGNTIYF.

The chain carries TRBV15 and TRBJ1-5; D is possibly TRBD1 (5 bases). Germline V gives CDR1 LNHNV, CDR2 YYDKDF (reference sequence). Trimming removed 1 base from V and 0 bases from J, with 16 bases in between. This CDR3 has 18 residues. CDR3 loop: CATSRVETAPYSNQPQHF. The CDR3 coding sequence is TGTGCCACCAGCAGAGTTGAGACAGCCCCATATAGCAATCAGCCCCAGCATTTT.

The chain couples TRBV3-1 (or the pseudogene TRBV3-2) to TRBJ2-1; D is undetermined. Deletions cut 0 bases from V and 4 bases from J, with 10 bases between. The CDR3 is 15 residues long. Germline V CDR1 and CDR2: LGHDT, YNNKEL (reference sequence). The CDR3 nucleotides read TGTGCCAGCAGCCAAGATGTTCTGGGGTACAATGAGCAGTTCTTC. Translating gives CASSQDVLGYNEQFF.

The chain carries TRBV4-3 and TRBJ2-7, with TRBD2 matching over 9 bases. CDR1 is LGHNA, CDR2 YSLEER, per germline. The CDR3 consists of 16 residues. Unmatched junction bases numbered 8, after V lost 0 bases and J lost 5 bases. The CDR3 protein is CASSQDRRGGAHEQYF. DNA for the CDR3: TGCGCCAGCAGCCAAGATAGACGCGGGGGGGCCCACGAGCAGTACTTC.

The chain joins TRBV6-5 to TRBJ2-2, with 9 positions matching TRBD1. With 7 bases clipped from V and 1 base from J, the junction kept 4 bases outside the gene matches. Germline CDR1 is MNHEY and CDR2 is SVGAGI. The CDR3 has 15 amino acids. CDR3 sequence reads: CASNLGQGNTGELFF. The CDR3 region has the DNA TGTGCCAGCAACTTGGGACAGGGGAACACCGGGGAGCTGTTTTTT.

The chain is built from TRBV4-3 and TRBJ1-1, with D tentatively TRBD1 (5 bases). V was clipped by 3 bases and J by 0 bases, with 11 bases between them. Germline CDR1 reads LGHNA; CDR2 reads YSLEER. This CDR3 contains 15 residues. The CDR3 sequence is CASSHGTGLNTEAFF. The CDR3, as DNA: TGCGCCAGCAGCCACGGGACGGGCTTGAACACTGAAGCTTTCTTT.

The chain carries TRBV12-3 or TRBV12-4 and TRBJ2-1; D not certain. Trimming took off 5 bases at V and 8 bases at J, with 13 bases between the two ends. The CDR3 length is 13 residues. CDR3 bases: TGTGCCAGCAGTGCCTTTAACAGCGATGAGCAGTTCTTC. It specifies CASSAFNSDEQFF.

V gene TRBV12-5 combines with J gene TRBJ1-1; D unresolved. CDR1 is LGHNT and CDR2 is FRNRAP in the germline V gene. CDR3 size: 13 residues. The ends were cut back, 1 base at V and 4 bases at J, with 7 bases in the middle. The CDR3 DNA reads as TGTGCTAGTGGTTTGGCCGGGCCCACTGAAGCTTTCTTT. This codes for CASGLAGPTEAFF.

This clone was counted between two and nine times. The CDR3: CASSPGTGFSKNIQYF. CDR3 coding DNA: TGTGCCAGCAGCCCAGGGACGGGGTTTTCCAAAAACATTCAGTACTTC. The V and J genes are TRBV27 and TRBJ2-4; D is perhaps TRBD1 or TRBD2 (5 bases each). Germline V lookup: CDR1 MNHEY, CDR2 SMNVEV (reference sequence). V gave up 6 bases and J gave up 2 bases, with 17 bases separating them. The CDR3 loop spans 16 amino acids.

This sequence joins TRBV4-1 and TRBJ1-1; D is ambiguous. Germline CDR1 reads MGHRA; CDR2 reads YSYEKL. The V end was cut by 0 bases, the J end by 5 bases, with 7 bases between. CDR3 length equals 13 residues. CDR3 protein: CASSQDPGTEAFF. Written as DNA, the CDR3 is TGCGCCAGCAGCCAAGATCCAGGAACTGAAGCTTTCTTT.

This chain joins TRBV9 and TRBJ2-3; 7 bases fit TRBD2. Trimming removed 0 bases from V and 2 bases from J; junction bases left unmatched: 6. The CDR3 is 16 residues long. CDR1 and CDR2 (germline): SGDLS, YYNGEE. CDR3 DNA sequence: TGTGCCAGCAGCGTAGGGGTGGGGGGGAACACAGATACGCAGTATTTT. Amino acids: CASSVGVGGNTDTQYF.

There are a few counts of this clone. V gene TRBV13 combines with J gene TRBJ1-4, with D perhaps TRBD1 (6 bases). CDR3 length: 17 amino acids. Germline lookup yields CDR1 PRHDT and CDR2 FYEKMQ (reference sequence). V was shortened by 5 bases and J by 2 bases, with 18 bases between the two germline ends. CDR3 residues: CASSQGRGARTNEKLFF. The DNA for the CDR3 is TGTGCCAGCAGCCAAGGCCGGGGGGCGCGCACTAATGAAAAACTGTTTTTT. The variable domain in full, completed from reference TRBV13 and TRBJ1-4, reads AAGVIQSPRHLIKEKRETATLKCYPIPRHDTVYWYQQGPGQDPQFLISFYEKMQSDKGSIPDRFSAQQFSDYHSELNMSSLELGDSALYFCASSQGRGARTNEKLFFGSGTQLSVL.